Only one count was recorded for the clone carrying this T cell receptor (beta chain). This sample stems from a study of blood T cell repertoires in COVID-19. Whole-study context: Researchers got acute and convalescent COVID-19 samples from the United States, Italy and Spain.

This study enrolled people aged about 18 to 100 from about 24 US geographic areas. Germline CDR1 reads SGHVS; CDR2 reads FQNEAQ. V lost 5 bases and J 3 bases, leaving 16 bases between the germline ends. The CDR3 spans 15 residues. Original data processing: From reference gene primer amplification, estimates of nucleated cell counts were derived. TCRdb's copy holds only in-frame clones and misses some; the assay was immunoSEQ multiplex PCR. The V and J calls and clone size are taken from that table; D and trimming were inferred from the DNA. In the table there are approximately 210,000 clones, around 80% of which are singletons.

Sequences were obtained from PBMCs or T cells enriched from blood (not recorded which). This sequence was found in a man aged 40-55 years who had recovered from COVID-19. The rearrangement joins TRBV7-8 to TRBJ2-5, with a possible D match to TRBD1 (6 bases). The CDR3 protein is CASSQKRDTKETQYF. CDR3 DNA sequence: TGTGCCAGCAGCCAAAAACGGGACACAAAAGAGACCCAGTACTTC. The whole variable domain, filled in from reference TRBV7-8 and TRBJ2-5, reads GAGVSQSPRYKVAKRGQDVALRCDPISGHVSLFWYQQALGQGPEFLTYFQNEAQLDKSGLPSDRFFAERPEGSVSTLKIQRTQQEDSAVYLCASSQKRDTKETQYFGPGTRLLVL.